Listed below are T cell receptor beta chains from one sample, sequenced in a study of shared clonotypes between healthy human individuals. Sequencing used immunoSEQ multiplex PCR; TCRdb keeps in-frame clones, though not all of them. The sample yields about 2.1 million clones, just under 95% seen once. Sequenced sample: naive CD8+ T cells from PBMCs. The receptors originated from a man between 18 and 29 years old in good health. Some clones in this sample may be carry-over from other donors' samples. The CDR3 runs from the conserved cysteine through the conserved F or W. Each record gives: D gene, V gene, J gene, clone size, CDR3 protein, CDR3 DNA. The D gene is left open where the match is weak. The size entry is marked missing in some rows and otherwise reads once, few, many or a size class.

D: -
V: TRBV2
J: TRBJ2-7
size: -
CDR3: CASSEGEGNYEQYF
DNA: TGTGCCAGCAGTGAAGGGGAAGGGAACTACGAGCAGTACTTC

D: TRBD2
V: TRBV5-1
J: TRBJ2-3
size: -
CDR3: CASSFFGLAGEGTDTQYF
DNA: TGCGCCAGCAGCTTCTTTGGACTAGCGGGAGAAGGCACAGATACGCAGTATTTT

D: -
V: TRBV5-4
J: TRBJ1-1
size: -
CDR3: CASRRGGDTEAFF
DNA: TGTGCCAGCAGGAGGGGGGGGGACACTGAAGCTTTCTTT

D: TRBD2
V: TRBV27
J: TRBJ2-1
size: -
CDR3: CASRPGLVYNEQFF
DNA: TGTGCCAGCAGGCCGGGACTAGTCTACAATGAGCAGTTCTTC

D: -
V: TRBV13
J: TRBJ2-2
size: -
CDR3: CASSLGRNTGELFF
DNA: TGTGCCAGCAGCTTAGGAAGGAACACCGGGGAGCTGTTTTTT

D: -
V: TRBV7-8
J: TRBJ2-7
size: -
CDR3: CASSFGRYSYEQYF
DNA: TGTGCCAGCAGCTTTGGACGCTACAGTTACGAGCAGTACTTC

D: -
V: TRBV15
J: TRBJ1-1
size: -
CDR3: CATSSKGRFTEAFF
DNA: TGTGCCACCAGTTCAAAAGGACGGTTTACTGAAGCTTTCTTT

D: -
V: TRBV19
J: TRBJ1-5
size: -
CDR3: CASSLPEGYGQPQHF
DNA: TGTGCCAGTAGTCTCCCGGAGGGATACGGACAGCCCCAGCATTTT

D: -
V: TRBV7-8
J: TRBJ1-5
size: -
CDR3: CASTKDLDSNQPQHF
DNA: TGTGCCAGCACCAAAGACCTTGATAGCAATCAGCCCCAGCATTTT

D: -
V: TRBV5-5
J: TRBJ1-1
size: -
CDR3: CASSFTEAFF
DNA: TGTGCCAGCAGCTTTACTGAAGCTTTCTTT

D: -
V: TRBV9
J: TRBJ1-1
size: few
CDR3: CASSVDSSGFMNTEAFF
DNA: TGTGCCAGCAGCGTAGACTCTTCGGGGTTCATGAACACTGAAGCTTTCTTT

D: -
V: TRBV5-8
J: TRBJ2-2
size: -
CDR3: CASSLEYSRTGELFF
DNA: TGTGCCAGCAGCTTGGAATATTCTAGAACCGGGGAGCTGTTTTTT

D: -
V: TRBV6-1
J: TRBJ1-2
size: -
CDR3: CASSEVRIRGGGYGYTF
DNA: TGTGCCAGCAGTGAAGTGAGGATCCGGGGGGGTGGCTATGGCTACACCTTC

D: -
V: TRBV27
J: TRBJ1-2
size: -
CDR3: CASSFGGSGYGYTF
DNA: TGTGCCAGCAGTTTTGGGGGTTCGGGCTATGGCTACACCTTC

D: TRBD2
V: TRBV5-6
J: TRBJ2-5
size: -
CDR3: CASSFPSGPETQYF
DNA: TGTGCCAGCAGCTTCCCTAGCGGGCCGGAGACCCAGTACTTC

D: -
V: TRBV11-2
J: TRBJ1-1
size: few
CDR3: CASSFESGSEAFF
DNA: TGTGCCAGCAGCTTTGAGAGTGGTTCTGAAGCTTTCTTT

D: -
V: TRBV6-5
J: TRBJ2-7
size: -
CDR3: CASSYSRTASYEQYF
DNA: TGTGCCAGCAGTTACTCGCGGACCGCGTCCTACGAGCAGTACTTC

D: -
V: TRBV11-2
J: TRBJ2-1
size: -
CDR3: CASSYGGERNEQFF
DNA: TGTGCCAGCAGCTATGGAGGGGAGCGCAATGAGCAGTTCTTC

D: -
V: TRBV4-1
J: TRBJ2-7
size: -
CDR3: CASSQVQGGYEQYF
DNA: TGCGCCAGCAGCCAAGTCCAGGGGGGGTACGAGCAGTACTTC